What follows describes a single T cell receptor beta chain. The data derive from a study of blood T cell repertoires in COVID-19. Turning to the study itself: The origin of the acute and convalescent COVID-19 samples was the United States, Italy and Spain. Sources were T cells, B-cell-depleted T cells, or PBMCs; the material itself was cDNA or gDNA.

As originally analysed: It was from reference gene primer amplification that nucleated cell counts were estimated. Sequencing was performed with immunoSEQ multiplex PCR; in TCRdb, only in-frame clones are kept and a portion is missing. V and J calls plus clone size are reproduced from that table; the DNA served to infer D and trimming. The sample contains about 56,000 clones, 82% of which appear only once. Germline CDR1 and CDR2: LGHDT and YNNKEL (reference sequence). The CDR3 extends over 14 amino acids. Trimming cost V 5 bases and J 7 bases, with 15 bases left between them. This receptor was taken from a woman of 80 years or more with acute or convalescent COVID-19. Material for sequencing was peripheral blood. V and J are TRBV3-1 (or the pseudogene TRBV3-2) and TRBJ2-4, with D unresolved. CDR3 bases: TGTGCCAGCAGCAGTGATTCGAGAGGTAACATTCAGTACTTC. Protein product: CASSSDSRGNIQYF.